These T cell receptor beta chains were read from a single sample in a study of blood T cells in healthy people across ages. From the 5' RACE reads, TCRdb called clonotypes with MiXCR, one entry per CDR3 protein. The sample consists of roughly 930,000 distinct CDR3 sequences, 48% of them appearing once. The sample was blood. Receptors were obtained from a young man in good health. Each CDR3 is given with its conserved first and last residue.

length: 15; V: TRBV7-9; CDR3: CASSLGLRGTYGYTF
length: 14; V: TRBV7-2; CDR3: CASKADSLTDTQYF
length: 15; V: TRBV21-1; CDR3: CASSKACKYQETQYF
length: 14; V: TRBV28; CDR3: CASGQGAGNYGYTF
length: 10; V: TRBV29-1; CDR3: CSVGTREQYF
length: 14; V: TRBV7-9; CDR3: CASSKGQTQETQYF
length: 12; V: TRBV29-1; CDR3: CSANAGANVLTF
length: 14; V: TRBV5-1; CDR3: CASSISGNQETQYF
length: 13; V: TRBV2; CDR3: CASVAPNTGELFF
length: 13; V: TRBV29-1; CDR3: CSVEAAMNTEAFF
length: 15; V: TRBV7-9; CDR3: CASSLKGSYNSPLHF
length: 13; V: TRBV28; CDR3: CASSPPDRPEQYF
length: 16; V: TRBV6-1; CDR3: CASSEAGQGSSYEQYF
length: 15; V: TRBV29-1; CDR3: CSVDPWEISTDTQYF
length: 18; V: TRBV20-1; CDR3: CSARGNSIKDWGAHEQYF
length: 15; V: TRBV18; CDR3: CASSPPYRGSYEQYF
length: 14; V: TRBV6-4; CDR3: CASGAGGVYNEQFF
length: 15; V: TRBV10-3; CDR3: CAISESGQGANGYTF
length: 15; V: TRBV2; CDR3: CASRPGTGGNQPQHF
length: 15; V: TRBV2; CDR3: CASSDRGTYQETQYF
length: 14; V: TRBV2; CDR3: CASSEGSVNTEAFF
length: 18; V: TRBV28; CDR3: CASSLGRGRIFLSYEQYF
length: 15; V: TRBV12-3/TRBV12-4; CDR3: CASSWPSRERETQYF
length: 12; V: TRBV15; CDR3: CATNRDTDTQYF
length: 15; V: TRBV6-5; CDR3: CASSYSAGTTYEQYF
length: 15; V: TRBV7-8; CDR3: CASSSPLGVPYEQYF
length: 14; V: TRBV20-1; CDR3: CSAPAAPSYNEQFF
length: 23; V: TRBV4-2; CDR3: CASSQVGSPTPGLAGEQSYEQYF
length: 20; V: TRBV2; CDR3: CASSEETGTGGKSSYNEQFF
length: 15; V: TRBV27; CDR3: CASTVSGTGGYEQYF
length: 10; V: TRBV6-1; CDR3: CASGVYEQYF